A single T cell receptor beta chain is shown here with its context. Its cognate antigen is unknown. The data originate from a study of cytomegalovirus exposure and HLA in healthy donors. Study summary: Previous work identified 100 million or so unique TCR beta sequences from some 170 million T cells. Study-wide findings and caveats: The study reported that TCR beta sequences accurately predicted HLA-A and HLA-B alleles in most subjects. Several of the most significant clusters appeared, in a later analysis, to be linked to common viral pathogens. As a later analysis revealed, the rate of TCR association differed by HLA locus, with DRB1 most and HLA-C fewest.

Primers included in the PCR were 60 Vbeta and 13 Jbeta primers. TCRdb's copy holds only in-frame clones and misses some; the assay was immunoSEQ multiplex PCR. The sample has under 150,000 clones, less than 90% seen once. The germline V and J ends were trimmed by 3 bases and 6 bases, with 15 bases remaining between them. CDR3 length: 14 residues. Germline CDR1 reads SGHNT; CDR2 reads YYREEE (reference sequence). The receptor was derived from a boy younger than 10 in good health and CMV-seronegative. The chain uses TRBV5-4 and TRBJ1-2; D gene uncertain. Sequencing was carried out using PBMCs. CDR3: CASSSSGYTDGYTF. The CDR3 DNA follows: TGTGCCAGCAGCTCCTCGGGGTATACAGATGGCTACACCTTC.